This T cell receptor beta chain was captured in a study of tumor and adjacent non-tumor tissue in lung cancer. The wider study: The cohort had roughly 11 adenocarcinoma, 2 squamous cell and 1 small cell patients. Aged about 30 to 76 years, patients included more than nine men and about 5 women with stage I to III disease. Each sample yielded around 4.2 million productive TCRbeta reads on average. Overall study results and limits: Top 100 clones took a larger repertoire share in normal lung.

The template was RNA from unsorted bulk tissue. This clonotype has only one observation. Its specificity is unknown. Germline is not matched at one junction end, which may reflect a read error. Three rounds of nested PCR, following a modified ARM-PCR protocol, produced the TCRbeta library. TCRdb re-analysed the multiplex PCR reads in MiXCR, keeping a single row per CDR3 protein. The repertoire includes 60,000 to 85,000 distinct CDR3 sequences, around four fifths of them detected once, and around 12% sits in the top ten. The CDR3 is made up of 12 amino acids. Per the germline V gene, CDR1 is MNHEY and CDR2 is SVGAGI.

This sequence originates from a woman aged 50 to 60 with non-small cell lung cancer. The chain carries TRBV6-5 and TRBJ1-5, with D unresolved. The sequencing sample was made of lung tumor tissue. The CDR3 is CASSVPNQPQDF. For the CDR3, the DNA is TGTGCCAGCAGTGTCCCCAATCAGCCCCAGGATTTT.